This T cell receptor (beta chain) was recorded in a study of beta chain features in type 1 diabetes listed by TCRdb under 2018. About the investigation overall: Mean age, gender distribution, total cell number and subset yield were not different between patients and healthy donors. A total of around 100 million sorted cells were examined across all samples, and RNA yield correlated strongly with the number of cells per subset. In the study, recently diagnosed type 1 diabetes patients and matched healthy donors were compared on the TCRB repertoires of their sorted circulating CD4+ T cell subsets. Regulatory and stem cell-like memory subsets were obtained from only 8 patients and about eight healthy donors, while naive and central memory subsets were obtained from all 28 donors.

A single peripheral blood draw of 90 to 150 mL on average was collected from each donor into heparinised tubes. A BD FACSAria II and a panel including CD45RO, CCR7, CD25, CD127, CD95 and CD27 were used to sort naive, central memory, regulatory and stem cell-like memory CD4+ T cells. All sorted populations exceeded 95% purity. Right away, PBMCs were isolated by Lymphoprep density gradient centrifugation and were stained directly, with no culture step. To minimize batch effects, samples were stained and sorted in pairs, one healthy donor with one patient per experiment. The entire isolated RNA was reverse transcribed using the High Capacity cDNA Reverse Transcription Kit, and thus expressed TCRB transcripts were sequenced. Deep immunoSEQ sequencing was applied to naive, central memory and regulatory T cell samples, giving an average of around 4 million total reads per sample. Sorted cells were lysed in RLT buffer, and RNA was extracted using DNase-treated RNeasy Micro or Mini kits according to cell number. To prevent cross-contamination, each cell subset was processed individually, whereas patient and healthy donor samples were processed jointly. The immunoSEQ multiplex PCR was used to amplify TCRB sequences from cDNA, generating 87-bp fragments that spanned the CDR3 region. Sequencing of the amplicons was done on the Illumina HiSeq platform. The authors' pipeline ran thus. Synthetic template baselines were used to correct PCR bias computationally, reads within Hamming distance 2 were collapsed, and singletons that could not be merged were discarded. By aligning reads against IMGT, V, D and J genes, CDR3 length, and insertions or deletions at six rearrangement sites were assigned. Within each subset, clonotype counts were normalized to sorted cell number, and only after that were true diversity and Gini coefficients computed with the tcR R package. Repertoire sharing was quantified using the overlap coefficient calculated on TCRB nucleotide sequences. TCRdb re-hosts the immuneACCESS table, in-frame sequences only. Its copies lack some clones; in the studies checked, an unresolved V gene accounts for under half of them, and the cause for the rest is not known. V, J and clone size reflect that table, while D and trimming were determined from the DNA. In all, the sample holds more than 95,000 clones, and around 30% of those were seen once. The ten largest clones add up to more than 0.45% of the sample.

Broader findings and caveats from the paper: Because cDNA was sequenced instead of genomic DNA, activated cells with high expression could be over-represented, although the groups did not differ in activation or CD3 levels. Because the HLA sub-analyses included only small numbers of individuals, any influence of HLA type on TCRB rearrangement was left unresolved. Type 1 diabetes patients showed a moderate but significant shortening of TCRB CDR3 length in all four CD4+ subsets. At VDJ recombination sites, patients with type 1 diabetes made fewer insertions and deleted more nucleotides, a pattern implying thymic rearrangement abnormalities. PCR might favor shorter templates, but patient and control samples were amplified and corrected together, so any skew would affect both groups equally. Naive, central memory and regulatory TCRB repertoires appeared to be more similar among patients than among healthy donors.

Notes on this clone: There is no known antigen for this receptor. No base-level quality is on record; no much larger clone is a single base apart.

Sequencing input: central memory CD4+ T cells from blood. The clonotype originates from a woman aged 18-35 years with type 1 diabetes.

The CDR3 has the sequence CASSLGALAGGPGADTQYF. The base sequence is TGCGCCAGCAGCTTGGGGGCCCTAGCGGGAGGGCCGGGTGCAGATACGCAGTATTTT. In this chain, TRBV5-1 is recombined with TRBJ2-3; 12 central nucleotides agree with TRBD2. Germline trimming: 0 bases from V, 4 bases from J; junction bases outside gene matches: 12. The CDR3 sequence holds 19 residues, the cysteine and phenylalanine included. CDR3 DNA is the only sequence kept; it has 57 bases, read in frame from the first base. The germline V gene provides CDR1 SGHRS and CDR2 YFSETQ.